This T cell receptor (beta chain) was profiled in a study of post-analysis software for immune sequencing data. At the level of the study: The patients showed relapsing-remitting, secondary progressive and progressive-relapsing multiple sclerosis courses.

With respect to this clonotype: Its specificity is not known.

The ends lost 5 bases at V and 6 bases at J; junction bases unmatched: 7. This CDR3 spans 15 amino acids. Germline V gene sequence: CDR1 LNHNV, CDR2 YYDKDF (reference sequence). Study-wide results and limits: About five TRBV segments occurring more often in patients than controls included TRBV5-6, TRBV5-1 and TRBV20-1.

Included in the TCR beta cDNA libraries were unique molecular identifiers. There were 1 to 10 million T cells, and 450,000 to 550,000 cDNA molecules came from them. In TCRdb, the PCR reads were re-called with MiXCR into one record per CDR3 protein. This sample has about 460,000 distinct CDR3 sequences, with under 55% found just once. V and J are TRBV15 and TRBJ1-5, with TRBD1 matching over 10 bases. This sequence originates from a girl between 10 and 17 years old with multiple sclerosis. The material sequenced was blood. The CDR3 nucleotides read TGTGCCACCAGCTTAGGGACAGGGGACCCTCAGCCCCAGCATTTT. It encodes CATSLGTGDPQPQHF.